The 12 T cell receptor beta chains presented below share a single source sample, sequenced in a study of blood T cell repertoires in COVID-19. This table comes from immunoSEQ multiplex PCR, and its TCRdb copy is limited to in-frame clones, with some not included. The repertoire consists of fewer than 250,000 clones, with about nine tenths occurring once and the leading ten covering around 6.9%. Sequencing used peripheral blood. These receptor sequences come from a man in his sixties who had recovered from COVID-19.

This sequence joins TRBV3-1 (or the pseudogene TRBV3-2) and TRBJ1-4; possibly TRBD1 for D (6 bases). Germline CDR1 reads LGHDT; CDR2 reads YNNKEL (reference sequence). This CDR3 has 15 amino acids. V was cut by 1 base and J by 12 bases, with 18 bases left in between. CDR3 loop: CASSQGRLQGRELFF. The DNA for the CDR3 is TGTGCCAGCAGCCAAGGTCGATTGCAGGGGAGGGAACTGTTTTTT.

This clone is a singleton in its sample. This CDR3 reads CSAGQQGGFMNTEAFF. The CDR3 DNA reads TGCAGCGCCGGTCAACAGGGGGGGTTTATGAACACTGAAGCTTTCTTT. The rearrangement links TRBV29-1 to TRBJ1-1; 8 nucleotides match TRBD1. The V gene's germline CDR1 is SQVTM and CDR2 ANQGSEA. J was trimmed by 0 bases and V by 7 bases; bases with no gene match: 13. The CDR3 extends over 16 amino acids.

J is TRBJ1-2 and V is TRBV30; no reliable D call. V was pared by 0 bases and J by 8 bases, with 19 bases between. Germline V gene sequence: CDR1 GTSNPN, CDR2 SVGIG (reference sequence). This CDR3 is 15 amino acids long. The CDR3 is CAWSVRSQPVDGYTF. The CDR3 coding sequence is TGTGCCTGGAGTGTAAGATCACAGCCTGTTGACGGCTACACCTTC.

The chain has TRBV6-5 and TRBJ1-2; D not resolved. Germline V gene lookup returns CDR1 MNHEY and CDR2 SVGAGI. Deletions cut 6 bases from V and 1 base from J, with 12 bases between. The CDR3 length is 14 residues. The DNA of the CDR3 is TGTGCCAGCAGCCTCGACGGGTTTAACTATGGCTACACCTTC. Translating it yields CASSLDGFNYGYTF.

This chain links TRBV7-8 with TRBJ1-1; the D gene is possibly TRBD1 (6 bases). Germline CDR1 reads SGHVS; CDR2 reads FQNEAQ. The CDR3 spans 14 residues. The germline V and J ends were trimmed by 5 bases and 5 bases, with 15 bases remaining between them. For the CDR3, the DNA is TGTGCCAGCAGCCTCCTACAGGGAGTAACTGAAGCTTTCTTT. Protein sequence: CASSLLQGVTEAFF.

The chain joins TRBV6-1 to TRBJ2-7, with 7 nucleotides matching TRBD1. The J segment lost 6 bases and the V segment lost 1 base, leaving 3 bases of the junction unmatched. The length of the CDR3 is 13 residues. The germline V gene encodes CDR1 MNHNS and CDR2 SASEGT. DNA of the CDR3: TGTGCCAGCAGTGAAGAGACAGGGCTCGAGCAGTACTTC. This translates into CASSEETGLEQYF.

This clone was observed a single time. This chain connects TRBV7-2 to TRBJ2-7; 11 bases align to TRBD2. Trimming cost V 2 bases and J 3 bases; bases outside gene matches: 6. Germline V gives CDR1 SGHTA, CDR2 FQGNSA. The CDR3 length is 16 residues. The CDR3 sequence: CASSLKASGRSYEQYF. The CDR3 coding sequence is TGTGCCAGCAGCTTAAAGGCTAGCGGGAGGAGCTACGAGCAGTACTTC.

The chain combines TRBV28 with TRBJ2-1; maybe TRBD2 (6 bases). V was shortened by 6 bases and J by 2 bases, with 14 bases between the two germline ends. CDR3 length: 15 residues. The germline CDR1 and CDR2 sequences are MDHEN and SYDVKM. CDR3 DNA sequence: TGTGCCAGCAGCCCCGCGGGACTTACCTACAATGAGCAGTTCTTC. It is translated as CASSPAGLTYNEQFF.

This chain uses TRBV5-1 with TRBJ2-1, with 7 positions matching TRBD2. Germline V gene data show CDR1 as SGHRS and CDR2 as YFSETQ. The ends lost 3 bases at V and 2 bases at J; junction bases unmatched: 5. CDR3 length: 15 amino acids. The CDR3 sequence is CASSSGTNPYNEQFF. As DNA, the CDR3 is TGCGCCAGCAGCTCCGGGACTAACCCCTACAATGAGCAGTTCTTC.

The chain employs TRBV5-4 and TRBJ2-5, with D possibly matching TRBD2 (6 bases). V lost 1 base to trimming and J lost 2 bases, with 9 bases between them. The CDR3 runs to 14 residues. CDR1 SGHNT and CDR2 YYREEE come from the germline V gene (reference sequence). CDR3 sequence: CASSLRGTQETQYF. The CDR3 DNA sequence: TGTGCCAGCAGCTTGCGCGGGACTCAAGAGACCCAGTACTTC.

The chain recombines TRBV29-1 with TRBJ1-1; no clear D. The CDR3 has 12 residues. CDR1 SQVTM and CDR2 ANQGSEA come from the germline V gene. The ends were cut back, 2 bases at V and 6 bases at J, with 10 bases in the middle. CDR3 loop: CSVESGHPEAFF. Here the CDR3 DNA reads TGCAGCGTTGAAAGTGGGCACCCTGAAGCTTTCTTT.

CDR3 bases: TGTGCCAGCAGCGACCCCCTAGGTTACGACGAGCAGTACTTC. Protein sequence: CASSDPLGYDEQYF. V is TRBV6-5 and J is TRBJ2-7, with D hard to call. Trimming took 6 bases from V and 5 from J, leaving 17 bases between them. This CDR3 is built from 14 residues. Germline V gives CDR1 MNHEY, CDR2 SVGAGI.